This T cell receptor (beta chain) was identified in a study of blood T cells in healthy people across ages. This clonotype was counted only a few times. This CDR3 comprises 14 residues. Losses at the gene ends were 10 bases for V and 7 bases for J; bases not matched to a gene: 12. CDR1 MNHEY and CDR2 SVGAGI come from the germline V gene. A second PCR, run for about 7 to 11 cycles, used a sample-barcoded 5' primer plus a J-beta primer mix. Via MiXCR, TCRdb re-called the 5' RACE reads, giving one row per CDR3 protein. Among about a million distinct CDR3 sequences, roughly two fifths were seen once, and the ten largest hold around 14%.

Specimen: blood. The V call is TRBV6-5, the J call TRBJ2-1; 8 bases are a match to TRBD1. The clonotype was recovered from a man aged 18 to 30 in good health. The CDR3 is CATSQGVPPNEQFF. The CDR3 DNA reads TGTGCCACCTCACAGGGGGTCCCCCCAAATGAGCAGTTCTTC.